The 17 T cell receptor beta chains given below trace back to one sample, sequenced in a study of cytomegalovirus exposure and HLA in healthy donors. PCR employed 60 Vbeta and 13 Jbeta primers. Some clones are missing from TCRdb's copy, which holds only in-frame ones; the method was immunoSEQ multiplex PCR. The data show 160,000 or so clones, almost 80% seen once. The material sequenced was PBMCs. All receptors derive from a male donor in good health and CMV-seronegative.

The V gene is TRBV4-2, the J gene TRBJ2-5; tentative D call: TRBD1 (6 bases). Matching the DNA end better, TRBJ2-7 makes the J call doubtful. CDR1 and CDR2 (germline): LGHNA, YNFKEQ. The CDR3 spans 13 residues. DNA of the CDR3: TGTGCCAGCAGCCGGGACAACCCCTACGAGCAGTACTTC. Translated, it gives CASSRDNPYEQYF.

The chain uses TRBV14 and TRBJ2-1; perhaps TRBD1 as D (5 bases). Germline V gene data show CDR1 as SGHDN and CDR2 as FVKESK. The CDR3 extends over 13 amino acids. V lost 0 bases and J lost 8, with 8 bases in between. The CDR3: CASSQDWGYEQFF. Here the CDR3 DNA reads TGTGCCAGCAGCCAAGATTGGGGCTATGAGCAGTTCTTC. The whole variable domain, remainder taken from reference TRBV14 and TRBJ2-1, is EAGVTQFPSHSVIEKGQTVTLRCDPISGHDNLYWYRRVMGKEIKFLLHFVKESKQDESGMPNNRFLAERTGGTYSTLKVQPAELEDSGVYFCASSQDWGYEQFFGPGTRLTVL.

Comment on this clone: Additional DNA sequences in this sample encode the identical CDR3. The gene calls are TRBV5-4 and TRBJ1-1; weak D call: TRBD1 (6 bases). Trimming removed 4 bases from V and 5 bases from J, with 18 bases in between. CDR3 length: 15 residues. Germline assignment: CDR1 SGHNT and CDR2 YYREEE (reference sequence). CDR3 residues: CASSMIWGQNTEAFF. In nucleotides, the CDR3 is TGTGCCAGCAGCATGATTTGGGGGCAGAATACTGAAGCTTTCTTT.

The rearrangement links TRBV18 to TRBJ2-1, with 7 bases matching TRBD2. J was trimmed by 6 bases and V by 6 bases; bases with no gene match: 11. The germline V gene has CDR1 KGHSH and CDR2 LQKENI. The CDR3 spans 15 residues. Here the CDR3 reads CASSIAGEPLNEQFF. The CDR3, as DNA: TGTGCCAGCTCGATCGCGGGGGAGCCCCTCAATGAGCAGTTCTTC.

The chain uses TRBV9 and TRBJ2-3; the match to TRBD2 covers 8 bases. Trimming cost V 0 bases and J 2 bases; bases outside gene matches: 5. Germline V gene data show CDR1 as SGDLS and CDR2 as YYNGEE. The CDR3 is 16 amino acids. CDR3 DNA sequence: TGTGCCAGCAGCGTAGTGGGTAGCGGGGTCACAGATACGCAGTATTTT. The encoded protein is CASSVVGSGVTDTQYF. The full variable domain, its missing parts supplied by reference TRBV9 and TRBJ2-3, is DSGVTQTPKHLITATGQRVTLRCSPRSGDLSVYWYQQSLDQGLQFLIQYYNGEERAKGNILERFSAQQFPDLHSELNLSSLELGDSALYFCASSVVGSGVTDTQYFGPGTRLTVL.

This clone appeared a few times. This rearrangement joins TRBV19 to TRBJ1-2; D perhaps matches TRBD1 (6 bases). CDR3 length equals 15 residues. Between the trimmed V and J ends, which lost 7 bases and 2 bases, there was a span of 17 bases. CDR1 and CDR2 from the germline V gene are LNHDA and SQIVND (reference sequence). CDR3 DNA sequence: TGTGCCAGTAACATACTGGACAGTCCGAACTATGGCTACACCTTC. Translation gives CASNILDSPNYGYTF.

J is TRBJ2-5 and V is TRBV7-2; D is unresolved. The V end was cut by 8 bases, the J end by 1 base, with 14 bases between. Germline V gene sequence: CDR1 SGHTA, CDR2 FQGNSA. This CDR3 is built from 14 residues. DNA of the CDR3: TGTGCCAGCGTATTACTCTCTGTCCAAGAGACCCAGTACTTC. This gives the protein CASVLLSVQETQYF.

A single count supports this clone. The chain uses TRBV6-5 and TRBJ2-7; D ambiguous. The length of the CDR3 is 14 residues. Germline CDR1 MNHEY, CDR2 SVGAGI. V lost 0 bases and J 0 bases, leaving 6 bases between the germline ends. CDR3 sequence (DNA): TGTGCCAGCAGTTACTCCCTAAGCTCCTACGAGCAGTACTTC. Translation gives CASSYSLSSYEQYF.

This clone was found a few times. The chain joins TRBV28 to TRBJ1-2; 8 bases align to TRBD1. Germline trimming cut 8 bases from V and 6 bases from J; bases unmatched to any gene: 11. The CDR3 spans 14 residues. The germline V gene encodes CDR1 MDHEN and CDR2 SYDVKM. The CDR3 nucleotides are TGTGCCAGCGGAGCAGGGGGCGCGGTAAATGGCTACACCTTC. Protein sequence: CASGAGGAVNGYTF.

The chain is built from TRBV5-4 and TRBJ1-2; 8 bases map to TRBD1. Germline CDR1 is SGHNT and CDR2 is YYREEE (reference sequence). Germline trimming cut 4 bases from V and 4 bases from J; bases unmatched to any gene: 3. CDR3 size: 13 residues. CDR3 bases: TGTGCCAGCAGCCCGGGACAGGCCTATGGCTACACCTTC. It specifies CASSPGQAYGYTF.

The chain recombines TRBV12-5 with TRBJ2-3; the match to TRBD2 covers 8 bases. In germline, CDR1 is LGHNT, CDR2 FRNRAP. The CDR3 totals 17 residues. V lost 5 bases, J lost 2 bases, and 12 bases stayed unmatched. CDR3 residues: CASGPRGAGAPTDTQYF. CDR3 nucleotide sequence: TGTGCTAGTGGTCCCCGGGGAGCGGGGGCCCCCACAGATACGCAGTATTTT.

CDR3 in amino acids: CASRGGANEKLFF. Here the CDR3 DNA reads TGTGCCAGCAGGGGGGGAGCTAATGAAAAACTGTTTTTT. The V call is TRBV7-9, the J call TRBJ1-4, with D possibly TRBD1 on 5 matching bases. There are 13 residues in the CDR3. V was pared by 6 bases and J by 3 bases, with 8 bases between. CDR1 and CDR2 from the germline V gene are SEHNR and FQNEAQ (reference sequence).

The CDR3 loop is CASSLDSINEQFF. For the CDR3, the DNA is TGTGCCAGCAGCCTGGACAGTATCAATGAGCAGTTCTTC. V usage is TRBV9 and J usage is TRBJ2-1; possibly TRBD1 for D (6 bases). CDR1 and CDR2 from the germline V gene are SGDLS and YYNGEE. V was cut by 4 bases and J by 6 bases, with 11 bases left in between. CDR3 size: 13 residues.

The sample holds a few counts of this clone. The V and J genes are TRBV4-2 and TRBJ2-2; 12 bases fit TRBD2. The CDR3 length is 17 residues. The junction had 9 bases not matched to a gene; V was cut back by 6 bases and J by 4 bases. Germline CDR1 LGHNA, CDR2 YNFKEQ. The CDR3 DNA is TGTGCCAGCAGAGGACTAGCGGGACAAGGGGCCACCGGGGAGCTGTTTTTT. This codes for CASRGLAGQGATGELFF.

This clone showed up just a few times. V is TRBV5-6 and J is TRBJ2-4; 8 bases line up with TRBD1. Germline V gives CDR1 SGHDT, CDR2 YYEEEE. The CDR3 extends over 17 amino acids. V shed 3 bases and J 0 bases; nucleotides not matched to a gene: 8. The DNA for the CDR3 is TGTGCCAGCAGCTCACACAGGGGGAATTTAGCCAAAAACATTCAGTACTTC. Its translation: CASSSHRGNLAKNIQYF. The full variable domain, its missing parts supplied by reference TRBV5-6 and TRBJ2-4, is DAGVTQSPTHLIKTRGQQVTLRCSPKSGHDTVSWYQQALGQGPQFIFQYYEEEERQRGNFPDRFSGHQFPNYSSELNVNALLLGDSALYLCASSSHRGNLAKNIQYFGAGTRLSVL.

The V call is TRBV19, the J call TRBJ2-7, with a tentative D call TRBD1 (5 bases). CDR3 length: 18 residues. Per germline, CDR1 LNHDA and CDR2 SQIVND (reference sequence). V dropped 1 base and J dropped 0 bases, with 19 bases sitting between them. CDR3 in amino acids: CASSIAPIQGSPSYEQYF. The CDR3 DNA reads TGTGCCAGTAGTATAGCCCCGATCCAGGGAAGTCCCTCCTACGAGCAGTACTTC.

The rearrangement links TRBV7-9 to TRBJ2-2, with a possible D match to TRBD2 (6 bases). The CDR3 covers 18 residues. Germline CDR1 is SEHNR and CDR2 is FQNEAQ (reference sequence). The germline V and J ends were trimmed by 2 bases and 3 bases, with 19 bases remaining between them. The CDR3 DNA sequence: TGTGCCAGCAGCTTATTTGGGGTCTCGCGGGGCGACACCGGGGAGCTGTTTTTT. Its translation is CASSLFGVSRGDTGELFF.